These T cell receptor beta chains were read from a single sample in a study of Ad26.COV2.S vaccination and SARS-CoV-2 variants. Produced via immunoSEQ multiplex PCR; TCRdb's table is partial and in-frame only. The sample carries about 370,000 clones, about 88% recorded once. Sequenced material: peripheral blood, taken in a trial of Ad26.COV2.S vaccine versus placebo. These receptors came from a person aged 18-65 years who received the Ad26.COV2.S COVID-19 vaccine or a placebo. CDR3s include the opening cysteine and the closing phenylalanine or tryptophan. The order of the fields is D gene, clone size, J gene, V gene, CDR3 protein, CDR3 DNA. A D gene is named only where the DNA matches it firmly. Size tells how often a clone was seen (once, few, many) or the class of an expanded clone, and some rows leave it out.

d_call: TRBD1; clone_size: .; j_call: TRBJ2-3; v_call: TRBV2; cdr3_aa: CASTHFRDRGRSTDTQYF; cdr3_nt: TGTGCCAGCACCCACTTCCGGGACAGGGGGCGCAGCACAGATACGCAGTATTTT
d_call: .; clone_size: .; j_call: TRBJ2-7; v_call: TRBV18; cdr3_aa: CASSGGSSYEQYF; cdr3_nt: TGTGCCAGCTCAGGTGGCAGTTCCTACGAGCAGTACTTC
d_call: TRBD1; clone_size: .; j_call: TRBJ1-5; v_call: TRBV6-5; cdr3_aa: CASSPGTAPWEPQHF; cdr3_nt: TGTGCCAGCAGTCCCGGGACAGCCCCGTGGGAGCCCCAGCATTTT
d_call: .; clone_size: .; j_call: TRBJ1-1; v_call: TRBV28; cdr3_aa: CASSLTENTEAFF; cdr3_nt: TGTGCCAGCAGTCTAACAGAGAACACTGAAGCTTTCTTT
d_call: TRBD1; clone_size: .; j_call: TRBJ2-3; v_call: TRBV4-1; cdr3_aa: CASSQGNRGSTDTQYF; cdr3_nt: TGCGCCAGCAGCCAAGGGAACAGGGGGAGCACAGATACGCAGTATTTT
d_call: .; clone_size: once; j_call: TRBJ1-1; v_call: TRBV19; cdr3_aa: CASSKRQVNTEAFF; cdr3_nt: TGTGCCAGTAGTAAACGACAGGTGAACACTGAAGCTTTCTTT
d_call: TRBD1; clone_size: .; j_call: TRBJ1-1; v_call: TRBV6-5; cdr3_aa: CASRSDRPNTEAFF; cdr3_nt: TGTGCCAGCAGGTCGGACAGGCCAAACACTGAAGCTTTCTTT
d_call: .; clone_size: .; j_call: TRBJ1-6; v_call: TRBV9; cdr3_aa: CASSVADSYNSPLHF; cdr3_nt: TGTGCCAGCAGCGTAGCGGACAGTTATAATTCACCCCTCCACTTT
d_call: .; clone_size: .; j_call: TRBJ2-2; v_call: TRBV6-5; cdr3_aa: CASSTHPNTGELFF; cdr3_nt: TGTGCCAGCAGTACCCATCCGAACACCGGGGAGCTGTTTTTT
d_call: TRBD2; clone_size: .; j_call: TRBJ2-5; v_call: TRBV6-6; cdr3_aa: CASSPALAGVQETQYF; cdr3_nt: TGTGCCAGCTCCCCCGCCTTAGCGGGGGTGCAAGAGACCCAGTACTTC
d_call: .; clone_size: .; j_call: TRBJ2-6; v_call: TRBV5-5; cdr3_aa: CASSPHPILGTGANVLTF; cdr3_nt: TGTGCCAGCAGCCCCCACCCAATCCTTGGAACAGGGGCCAACGTCCTGACTTTC
d_call: TRBD1; clone_size: .; j_call: TRBJ1-6; v_call: TRBV3-1/TRBV3-2; cdr3_aa: CASSLPGQGTSPLHF; cdr3_nt: TGTGCCAGCAGCCTTCCGGGACAGGGGACTTCACCCCTCCACTTT
d_call: .; clone_size: .; j_call: TRBJ2-2; v_call: TRBV19; cdr3_aa: CASYESWGSGELFF; cdr3_nt: TGTGCCAGTTATGAGAGTTGGGGTTCCGGGGAGCTGTTTTTT
d_call: TRBD1; clone_size: .; j_call: TRBJ1-1; v_call: TRBV9; cdr3_aa: CASNRQGNTEAFF; cdr3_nt: TGTGCCAGCAACAGACAGGGAAACACTGAAGCTTTCTTT
d_call: TRBD1; clone_size: .; j_call: TRBJ2-7; v_call: TRBV6-1; cdr3_aa: CASSEAAGGSYEQYF; cdr3_nt: TGTGCCAGCAGTGAAGCCGCAGGGGGTTCCTACGAGCAGTACTTC
d_call: .; clone_size: .; j_call: TRBJ2-2; v_call: TRBV6-5; cdr3_aa: CASSPRTTGGGELFF; cdr3_nt: TGTGCCAGCAGTCCTCGAACGACAGGCGGCGGGGAGCTGTTTTTT